Each of the 28 T cell receptor beta chains below was sequenced from the same sample in a study of beta chain features in type 1 diabetes. Expressed TCRB transcripts were sequenced, since all the RNA that had been isolated was reverse transcribed. Profiled with immunoSEQ multiplex PCR; TCRdb holds only in-frame clones, not every one. Of under 800,000 clones in the sample, 15% to 19% were seen once. The sequenced material came from naive CD4+ T cells from blood. The origin of the receptors is a man between 18 and 29 years old in good health.

This clone was recorded a few times. The V and J genes are TRBV7-2 and TRBJ2-7; weak D call: TRBD2 (5 bases). CDR3 length: 13 residues. Per germline, CDR1 SGHTA and CDR2 FQGNSA. The V gene lost 5 bases and the J gene lost 5 bases, with 13 bases spanning the gap. The CDR3 is CASSPRRRNEQYF. CDR3 bases: TGTGCCAGCAGCCCGCGGCGGAGGAACGAGCAGTACTTC.

This clone was seen more than once but under ten times. The chain combines TRBV2 with TRBJ2-7, with D possibly matching TRBD1 (5 bases). The CDR3 has 12 residues. V was clipped by 5 bases and J by 4 bases, with 9 bases between them. CDR1 SNHLY and CDR2 FYNNEI come from the germline V gene. CDR3 sequence reads: CASSLDRYEQYF. The CDR3 nucleotides read TGTGCCAGCAGTTTAGACAGATACGAGCAGTACTTC.

This clone was observed a few times. In nucleotides, the CDR3 is TGTGCCAGCAGGCCTGGACGGTACAATGAGCAGTTCTTC. Amino acid sequence: CASRPGRYNEQFF. This rearrangement joins TRBV6-5 to TRBJ2-1; D remains unclear. V lost 6 bases and J 4 bases, leaving 10 bases between the germline ends. This CDR3 comprises 13 residues. Per germline, CDR1 MNHEY and CDR2 SVGAGI.

The table lists this clone with a few counts. The V gene is TRBV19, the J gene TRBJ2-3; 9 positions match TRBD1. The CDR3 has 15 residues. J gave up 7 bases and V 1 base, and 6 bases lay outside the gene matches. Germline CDR1 and CDR2: LNHDA and SQIVND (reference sequence). CDR3 loop: CASSIAGTGKNTQYF. CDR3 nucleotide sequence: TGTGCCAGTAGTATAGCCGGGACAGGGAAAAATACGCAGTATTTT.

This chain links TRBV7-9 with TRBJ2-5; D is perhaps TRBD2 (6 bases). Per germline, CDR1 SEHNR and CDR2 FQNEAQ (reference sequence). The CDR3 extends over 14 amino acids. V was shortened by 1 base and J by 4 bases, with 10 bases between the two germline ends. CDR3: CASSLERRGETQYF. CDR3 bases: TGTGCCAGCAGCTTAGAGCGGCGGGGAGAGACCCAGTACTTC.

Turning to this clone: Germline is not matched at one junction end, which may reflect a read error. As DNA, the CDR3 is TGTGCCAGCAGCGTAGGGTCAGACCAGCGGGAGGGGTACGAGCAGCACTTC. It is translated as CASSVGSDQREGYEQHF. The chain joins TRBV9 to TRBJ2-7, with 10 bases fitting TRBD2. This CDR3 is built from 17 residues. CDR1 is SGDLS, CDR2 YYNGEE, per germline.

In its sample, this clone was seen a few times. CDR3 amino acids: CASIRDGSYEQYF. The CDR3 DNA is TGTGCCAGCATACGGGACGGGTCCTACGAGCAGTACTTC. The chain couples TRBV2 to TRBJ2-7; TRBD1 or TRBD2 may be the D gene (5 bases each). Trimming cost V 7 bases and J 1 base, with 11 bases left between them. Germline CDR1 SNHLY, CDR2 FYNNEI. This CDR3 contains 13 residues.

The table lists this clone with a few counts. This chain connects TRBV7-2 to TRBJ2-2; 8 positions match TRBD2. The CDR3 is 17 amino acids. The ends lost 5 bases at V and 0 bases at J; junction bases unmatched: 8. The germline gives CDR1 SGHTA, CDR2 FQGNSA. Here the CDR3 DNA reads TGTGCCAGCAGCGTAAATAGCGGGAAAGCGAACACCGGGGAGCTGTTTTTT. Protein product: CASSVNSGKANTGELFF.

This rearrangement joins TRBV29-1 to TRBJ1-4; unclear D gene. The CDR3 spans 11 residues. Germline V gives CDR1 SQVTM, CDR2 ANQGSEA. Deletions cut 7 bases from V and 8 bases from J, with 11 bases between. CDR3 DNA: TGCAGCGGACGAGAAGGGGAAAAACTGTTTTTT. This sequence encodes CSGREGEKLFF.

This chain links TRBV10-3 with TRBJ2-2, with 7 bases that match TRBD2. Germline V lookup: CDR1 ENHRY, CDR2 SYGVKD. This CDR3 has 15 amino acids. The J segment lost 4 bases and the V segment lost 7 bases, leaving 9 bases of the junction unmatched. DNA for the CDR3: TGTGCCATCATGGGGGAGGGCCTTGGCACCGGGGAGCTGTTTTTT. This codes for CAIMGEGLGTGELFF.

This clone was seen a few times. The chain links TRBV2 to TRBJ2-7, with 8 bases matching TRBD2. J gave up 6 bases and V 8 bases, and 6 bases lay outside the gene matches. The CDR3 totals 12 residues. Germline assignment: CDR1 SNHLY and CDR2 FYNNEI. CDR3 coding DNA: TGTGCCAGCGGAGCGGGAGCTGTCGAGCAGTACTTC. It yields the protein CASGAGAVEQYF.

This clone was detected a few times. This specimen includes other DNA sequences encoding the same CDR3. The rearrangement uses TRBV7-2 and TRBJ2-7; 7 bases fit TRBD1. The ends lost 1 base at V and 1 base at J; junction bases unmatched: 1. There are 14 residues in the CDR3. Germline V gene sequence: CDR1 SGHTA, CDR2 FQGNSA. Here the CDR3 DNA reads TGTGCCAGCAGCTTAGGGACAGGATCCTACGAGCAGTACTTC. Translation gives CASSLGTGSYEQYF.

This clone has a handful of counts. The chain links TRBV7-2 to TRBJ1-2, with D hard to call. Looked up from germline, CDR1 is SGHTA and CDR2 is FQGNSA. CDR3 length: 14 residues. The V end lost 5 bases, the J end lost 4 bases, and 14 bases lay between the germline ends. The CDR3 region is CASSPSPGPYGYTF. For the CDR3, the DNA is TGTGCCAGCAGCCCGAGCCCCGGGCCCTATGGCTACACCTTC.

The CDR3 region has the DNA TGTGCCAGCAGTCGACAGGGGTACACCGGGGAGCTGTTTTTT. It specifies CASSRQGYTGELFF. V gene TRBV6-5 combines with J gene TRBJ2-2; 8 bases line up with TRBD1. With 5 bases clipped from V and 3 bases from J, the junction kept 2 bases outside the gene matches. Per germline, CDR1 MNHEY and CDR2 SVGAGI. CDR3 length equals 14 residues.

Concerning this clone: Sequence at one end of the junction differs from germline and may be a read error. Other DNA sequences in the sample encode the same CDR3. The gene calls are TRBV12-5 and TRBJ2-1; perhaps TRBD2 as D (6 bases). This CDR3 spans 13 amino acids. The germline gives CDR1 LGHNT, CDR2 FRNRAP. The CDR3, as DNA: TGTGCTAGTGGATTGGTCGGTCGGGGGGAGCAGTTCTTC. Translated, it gives CASGLVGRGEQFF.

This clone appeared once. V gene TRBV4-3 combines with J gene TRBJ1-2, with TRBD1 identical over 7 bases. Germline CDR1 reads LGHNA; CDR2 reads YSLEER. V dropped 6 bases and J dropped 6; count of bases not matched to a gene: 10. The length of the CDR3 is 14 residues. For the CDR3, the DNA is TGCGCCAGCAGAAGACAGGGAAACTACGATGGCTACACCTTC. Residues: CASRRQGNYDGYTF.

The chain combines TRBV7-9 with TRBJ1-2; D not resolved. This CDR3 region has 13 residues. From germline, CDR1 is SEHNR and CDR2 FQNEAQ (reference sequence). V lost 1 base, J lost 10 bases, and 13 bases lay in between. The CDR3 spells CASSLVTAAFYTF. The CDR3 DNA sequence: TGTGCCAGCAGCTTAGTGACGGCAGCTTTCTACACCTTC.

To note about this clone: The identical CDR3 is also encoded by other nucleotide sequences in the sample. V usage is TRBV18 and J usage is TRBJ2-7, with D possibly matching TRBD2 (6 bases). The CDR3 runs to 15 residues. Between the trimmed V and J ends, which lost 2 bases and 4 bases, there was a span of 15 bases. In germline, CDR1 is KGHSH, CDR2 LQKENI. The CDR3 DNA is TGTGCCAGCTCACCAAGGGGTTCCCGGGGGTACGAGCAGTACTTC. Protein: CASSPRGSRGYEQYF.

This rearrangement joins TRBV7-9 to TRBJ2-6; D might be TRBD1 (5 bases). Trimming took off 10 bases at V and 0 bases at J, with 13 bases between the two ends. The CDR3 loop spans 15 amino acids. Germline V gene data show CDR1 as SEHNR and CDR2 as FQNEAQ (reference sequence). CDR3 in DNA: TGTGCCATGGGGCAGCTAAGCTCTGGGGCCAACGTCCTGACTTTC. As protein: CAMGQLSSGANVLTF.

The rearrangement joins TRBV18 to TRBJ1-1; the match to TRBD1 covers 8 bases. From germline, CDR1 is KGHSH and CDR2 LQKENI. Trimming at V came to 5 bases and at J to 1 base, leaving 6 bases not matched to a gene. This CDR3 is built from 15 residues. CDR3 sequence: CASSSSQGANTEAFF. For the CDR3, the DNA is TGTGCCAGCTCATCAAGCCAGGGGGCGAACACTGAAGCTTTCTTT.

The chain recombines TRBV28 with TRBJ1-5; 7 bases are shared with TRBD1. The CDR3 is 14 amino acids. The trim removed 6 bases at V and 2 bases at J, leaving 4 bases unmatched. From germline, CDR1 is MDHEN and CDR2 SYDVKM. In DNA, the CDR3 is TGTGCCAGCAGAACAGGGGTTGGCAATCAGCCCCAGCATTTT. Translated: CASRTGVGNQPQHF.

The chain couples TRBV7-3 to TRBJ2-2; 7 bases agree with TRBD1. The CDR3 consists of 14 residues. Per germline, CDR1 SGHTA and CDR2 FQGTGA. Germline trimming cut 4 bases from V and 6 bases from J; bases unmatched to any gene: 5. CDR3 DNA: TGTGCCAGCAGCTACACAGGGGCCTCCGGGGAGCTGTTTTTT. The encoded protein is CASSYTGASGELFF.

In this sample, this clone turned up a few times. The rearrangement uses TRBV28 and TRBJ1-2, with D tentatively TRBD1 (6 bases). Germline V gene sequence: CDR1 MDHEN, CDR2 SYDVKM. V was trimmed by 4 bases and J by 4 bases, leaving 7 bases between them. The CDR3 sequence is 12 residues long. This chain's CDR3 is CASSSTGYGYTF. The CDR3, as DNA: TGTGCCAGCAGTTCGACAGGCTATGGCTACACCTTC.

This clone has more than one count but fewer than ten. The V gene is TRBV5-1, the J gene TRBJ2-7; 11 bases fit TRBD2. CDR3 length: 16 residues. The germline CDR1 and CDR2 sequences are SGHRS and YFSETQ. V dropped 0 bases and J dropped 2; count of bases not matched to a gene: 4. The chain's CDR3 is CASSLGGLAVTYEQYF. DNA of the CDR3: TGCGCCAGCAGCTTGGGGGGACTAGCGGTTACCTACGAGCAGTACTTC. Together with reference TRBV5-1 and TRBJ2-7, the CDR3 gives the full variable domain: KAGVTQTPRYLIKTRGQQVTLSCSPISGHRSVSWYQQTPGQGLQFLFEYFSETQRNKGNFPGRFSGRQFSNSRSEMNVSTLELGDSALYLCASSLGGLAVTYEQYFGPGTRLTVT.

About this clone: The same CDR3 also results from other DNA sequences found in this sample. J is TRBJ1-1 and V is TRBV30, with D tentatively TRBD1 (6 bases). The CDR3 length is 13 residues. V lost 0 bases, J lost 4 bases, and 9 bases lay in between. From germline, CDR1 is GTSNPN and CDR2 SVGIG (reference sequence). DNA for the CDR3: TGTGCCTGGAGTGTTGAGGGGGGCACTGAAGCTTTCTTT. It is translated as CAWSVEGGTEAFF.

In this sample, this clone turned up many times. The V and J genes are TRBV5-4 and TRBJ2-2; the match to TRBD1 covers 9 bases. The V gene end was trimmed by 5 bases and the J gene end by 4 bases; junction bases not matched to a gene: 3. The CDR3 has 14 residues. Germline CDR1 SGHNT, CDR2 YYREEE (reference sequence). CDR3 loop: CASRQGQGTGELFF. DNA for the CDR3: TGTGCCAGCAGGCAGGGACAGGGCACCGGGGAGCTGTTTTTT. Variable domain in full (rest from reference TRBV5-4 and TRBJ2-2): ETGVTQSPTHLIKTRGQQVTLRCSSQSGHNTVSWYQQALGQGPQFIFQYYREEENGRGNFPPRFSGLQFPNYSSELNVNALELDDSALYLCASRQGQGTGELFFGEGSRLTVL.

The chain joins TRBV7-3 to TRBJ1-1, with D perhaps TRBD1 (6 bases). This CDR3 spans 14 amino acids. The V gene's germline CDR1 is SGHTA and CDR2 FQGTGA. Between the trimmed V and J ends, which lost 3 bases and 1 base, there was a span of 9 bases. CDR3 region: CASSFGQSNTEAFF. The CDR3 DNA is TGTGCCAGCAGCTTTGGACAGTCGAACACTGAAGCTTTCTTT.

Only a few counts were recorded for this clone. The rearrangement links TRBV5-1 to TRBJ2-7; TRBD1 matches 8 bases. After removal of 4 bases from V and 0 bases from J, the junction contained 6 bases not matched to a gene. Germline values: CDR1 SGHRS, CDR2 YFSETQ. This CDR3 spans 15 amino acids. CDR3 amino acids: CASSPSGGHSYEQYF. The CDR3 nucleotides read TGCGCCAGCAGCCCTTCAGGGGGCCACTCCTACGAGCAGTACTTC. Filled out from reference TRBV5-1 and TRBJ2-7, the complete variable domain reads KAGVTQTPRYLIKTRGQQVTLSCSPISGHRSVSWYQQTPGQGLQFLFEYFSETQRNKGNFPGRFSGRQFSNSRSEMNVSTLELGDSALYLCASSPSGGHSYEQYFGPGTRLTVT.